Listed below are T cell receptor beta chains from one sample, sequenced in a study of cytomegalovirus exposure and HLA in healthy donors. Some clones are missing from TCRdb's copy, which holds only in-frame ones; the method was immunoSEQ multiplex PCR. This table holds approximately 160,000 clones, about 75% found once. Source material: PBMCs. The receptors shown here come from a male donor in good health and CMV-seronegative. CDR3s include the opening cysteine and the closing phenylalanine or tryptophan. The D gene is left open where the match is weak. Only part of the rows carry a size: once, few, many, or a class if the clone is expanded.

TRBJ1-5,TRBV28,NA,NA,TGTGCCAGCAGTTTATTCCCAGGGGCGGGTCAGCCCCAGCATTTT,CASSLFPGAGQPQHF
TRBJ2-1,TRBV10-3,TRBD2,NA,TGTGCCATCAGCGCCGGGACTAGCATCGATGAGCAGTTCTTC,CAISAGTSIDEQFF
TRBJ1-1,TRBV5-1,TRBD1,NA,TGCGCCAGCAGCGGGGGACAGGGTATGAACACTGAAGCTTTCTTT,CASSGGQGMNTEAFF
TRBJ1-2,TRBV29-1,NA,NA,TGCAGCGTTGCGACATCTAACTATGGCTACACCTTC,CSVATSNYGYTF
TRBJ1-6,TRBV7-9,NA,NA,TGTGCCAGTGGGATAGGGAGTCGATTTTCACCCCTCCACTTT,CASGIGSRFSPLHF
TRBJ2-7,TRBV7-3,NA,NA,TGTGCCAGCAGCCCCGGGTTGATAGGCTCCTACGAGCAGTACTTC,CASSPGLIGSYEQYF
TRBJ1-2,TRBV29-1,NA,few,TGCAGCGTTTCCGGGACTCTAACAGAGGGAGGCTACACCTTC,CSVSGTLTEGGYTF
TRBJ2-5,TRBV4-1,NA,NA,TGCGCCAGCAGCCGGGGACTGCTACAAGAGACCCAGTACTTC,CASSRGLLQETQYF
TRBJ2-2,TRBV6-7,TRBD1,NA,TGTGCCAGCAGAGGACAGGCCGTTACGAACACCGGGGAGCTGTTTTTT,CASRGQAVTNTGELFF
TRBJ2-2,TRBV7-9,TRBD1,NA,TGTGCCAGCAGCTTCCCGGGACAGGGGGCGCGGGACACCGGGGAGCTGTTTTTT,CASSFPGQGARDTGELFF
TRBJ2-4,TRBV5-1,TRBD1,NA,TGCGCCAGCAGCCCCGGACAGGGGACAAACATTCAGTACTTC,CASSPGQGTNIQYF